This T cell receptor (beta chain) stems from a study of T cell repertoires in cytomegalovirus infection. Whole-study context: In public TCR beta signatures, there were indications of both CMV infection and matching HLA type.

General study results and limits: Cumulative frequency of public TCR beta families picked out carriers of CMV plus the relevant HLA. Clonotypes of TCR beta that were HLA-C-restricted and CMV-specific dominated the ex vivo response.

With respect to this clonotype: Its antigen is undetermined.

TCRdb ran MiXCR on the reads and lists one entry per CDR3 protein. The sample lists fewer than 300,000 distinct CDR3 sequences, under 30% occurring once. This CDR3 contains 12 residues. Germline-derived CDR1 and CDR2 are MDHEN and SYDVKM. Trimming stripped 5 bases from V and 8 bases from J, with 12 bases between. The source of this sequence is a human donor in good health (CMV status not recorded). Some clones in this sample may be carry-over from other donors' samples. The rearrangement uses TRBV28 and TRBJ1-2, with D possibly TRBD1 on 5 matching bases. Material: PBMCs. The CDR3 loop reads CASSEGLRGYTF. The CDR3 DNA sequence: TGTGCCAGCAGTGAGGGGTTAAGGGGCTACACCTTC.